This passage covers 26 T cell receptor beta chains from one sample sequenced in a study of blood T cell repertoires in COVID-19. TCRdb's copy holds only in-frame clones and misses some; the assay was immunoSEQ multiplex PCR. The sample shows around 250,000 clones, roughly nine tenths of them seen only once. The sequenced sample was peripheral blood. All receptors come from a man between 60 and 75 years old with acute or convalescent COVID-19.

This clone appeared once. The gene calls are TRBV5-5 and TRBJ2-7; perhaps TRBD1 as D (6 bases). The CDR3 length is 15 residues. The germline V gene encodes CDR1 SGHKS and CDR2 YYEKEE (reference sequence). Trimming pared 0 bases from V and 4 bases from J, leaving 14 bases between. This chain's CDR3 is CASSLEGELGYEQYF. The CDR3 nucleotides read TGTGCCAGCAGCTTGGAGGGGGAGTTGGGTTACGAGCAGTACTTC.

The V gene is TRBV27, the J gene TRBJ1-2; TRBD1 agrees at 11 bases. Germline V gene data show CDR1 as MNHEY and CDR2 as SMNVEV (reference sequence). V gave up 4 bases and J gave up 8 bases; unmatched junction bases: 6. This CDR3 is built from 14 residues. CDR3 sequence (DNA): TGTGCCAGCAGTTATTCCGGGACAGGGGGAGGCTACACCTTC. It is translated as CASSYSGTGGGYTF.

The V gene is TRBV5-6, the J gene TRBJ1-2; 7 bases are a match to TRBD1. The V gene's germline CDR1 is SGHDT and CDR2 YYEEEE. CDR3 length: 16 residues. With V trimmed by 3 bases and J by 1 base, 9 bases remained unmatched. The CDR3 here is CASSSYLDRSNYGYTF. The CDR3 nucleotides read TGTGCCAGCAGCTCTTACCTGGACAGGAGTAACTATGGCTACACCTTC.

The chain uses TRBV9 and TRBJ1-2; D remains unclear. The CDR3 is made up of 16 amino acids. Germline CDR1 is SGDLS and CDR2 is YYNGEE. V was trimmed by 1 base and J by 6 bases, leaving 19 bases between them. CDR3 amino acids: CASSVNSRTLSHGYTF. The CDR3 DNA reads as TGTGCCAGCAGCGTAAACTCCCGAACCCTTTCCCATGGCTACACCTTC.

Worth noting for this clone: Compared with germline, one end of the junction differs, possibly owing to a read error. The rearrangement uses TRBV7-7 and TRBJ1-2, with D perhaps matching TRBD1 (6 bases). The CDR3 totals 15 residues. The germline V gene has CDR1 SSHAT and CDR2 FNYEAQ (reference sequence). For the CDR3, the DNA is TGTGCTAGCAGCTTAGGGGGAGTGGGCAGACAAGGCTACACCTTC. This gives the protein CASSLGGVGRQGYTF.

The V gene is TRBV29-1, the J gene TRBJ2-3; D call uncertain. CDR3 length: 12 amino acids. Germline-derived CDR1 and CDR2 are SQVTM and ANQGSEA. V lost 4 bases and J lost 6, with 11 bases in between. For the CDR3, the DNA is TGCAGCGTTGTCGAGGTGGAGGATACGCAGTATTTT. Translating gives CSVVEVEDTQYF.

This chain connects TRBV3-1 (or the pseudogene TRBV3-2) to TRBJ2-2, with a tentative D call TRBD1 (5 bases). The CDR3 extends over 15 amino acids. Germline assignment: CDR1 LGHDT and CDR2 YNNKEL (reference sequence). Trimming took 4 bases from V and 6 from J, leaving 15 bases between them. The CDR3 coding sequence is TGTGCCAGCAGCCTGGGGCAGGCGTGGGCCGGGGAGCTGTTTTTT. It yields the protein CASSLGQAWAGELFF.

This clone was detected only once. At one end the junction does not follow the germline gene, possibly because of a read error. The rearrangement uses TRBV24-1 and TRBJ2-1, with TRBD2 matching over 13 bases. CDR3 length: 18 residues. Germline values: CDR1 KGHDR, CDR2 SFDVKD. In nucleotides, the CDR3 is TGTGCCACCAGTGATCCCGGACTAGCGGGAGACGGGTACACTGAGCAGTTCTTC. Translated, it gives CATSDPGLAGDGYTEQFF.

This chain joins TRBV19 and TRBJ2-1; weak D call: TRBD1 (7 bases). The CDR3 contains 14 residues. Trimming took off 8 bases at V and 6 bases at J, with 17 bases between the two ends. Per the germline V gene, CDR1 is LNHDA and CDR2 is SQIVND (reference sequence). The DNA of the CDR3 is TGTGCCAGTGCCGACAGGGACTTGGGCAATGAGCAGTTCTTC. It translates to CASADRDLGNEQFF.

V and J are TRBV19 and TRBJ1-1; D gene uncertain. The CDR3 is 14 residues long. CDR1 and CDR2 (germline): LNHDA, SQIVND (reference sequence). The V end lost 4 bases, the J end lost 0 bases, and 9 bases lay between the germline ends. Here the CDR3 DNA reads TGTGCCAGTAGTAACAGACCTATGAACACTGAAGCTTTCTTT. Protein sequence: CASSNRPMNTEAFF.

The chain is built from TRBV30 and TRBJ2-7, with D hard to call. CDR1 and CDR2 from the germline V gene are GTSNPN and SVGIG (reference sequence). The V end lost 2 bases, the J end lost 0 bases, and 5 bases lay between the germline ends. The CDR3 is 12 residues long. The CDR3 DNA sequence: TGTGCCTGGAGTCCCAGCTCCTACGAGCAGTACTTC. Its translation is CAWSPSSYEQYF. Full variable domain (remainder filled in from reference TRBV30 and TRBJ2-7): SQTIHQWPATLVQPVGSPLSLECTVEGTSNPNLYWYRQAAGRGLQLLFYSVGIGQISSEVPQNLSASRPQDRQFILSSKKLLLSDSGFYLCAWSPSSYEQYFGPGTRLTVT.

The rearrangement links TRBV27 to TRBJ2-3; 7 bases match TRBD2. Germline CDR1 and CDR2: MNHEY and SMNVEV (reference sequence). The CDR3 runs to 15 residues. V trimming: 6 bases; J trimming: 0 bases; junction bases outside the gene matches: 6. The CDR3 is CASSYLAASTDTQYF. Written as DNA, the CDR3 is TGTGCCAGCAGCTATCTAGCGGCCAGCACAGATACGCAGTATTTT.

The chain uses TRBV5-1 and TRBJ2-1, with 9 bases matching TRBD2. Unmatched junction bases numbered 4, after V lost 4 bases and J lost 2 bases. Per germline, CDR1 SGHRS and CDR2 YFSETQ. This CDR3 contains 15 residues. This CDR3 is CASSPSGNTYNEQFF. CDR3 bases: TGCGCCAGCAGCCCTAGCGGGAACACCTACAATGAGCAGTTCTTC.

The chain joins TRBV13 to TRBJ2-1; tentative D call: TRBD2 (7 bases). Germline V lookup: CDR1 PRHDT, CDR2 FYEKMQ (reference sequence). The CDR3 has 13 residues. Trimming stripped 5 bases from V and 10 bases from J, with 15 bases between. This CDR3 reads CASSARTRGEQFF. The CDR3 bases are TGTGCCAGCAGCGCCCGGACTAGGGGGGAGCAGTTCTTC.

This chain joins TRBV5-1 and TRBJ1-1, with a possible D match to TRBD1 (6 bases). V was shortened by 4 bases and J by 1 base, with 11 bases between the two germline ends. The CDR3 contains 14 residues. In germline, CDR1 is SGHRS, CDR2 YFSETQ. This CDR3 reads CASSTRQANTEAFF. CDR3 coding DNA: TGCGCCAGCAGCACAAGACAGGCGAACACTGAAGCTTTCTTT.

This clone has a handful of counts. The V gene is TRBV7-2, the J gene TRBJ2-3; 12 bases map to TRBD2. The V and J ends lost 8 bases and 2 bases, in that order; junction bases with no gene match: 5. The CDR3 has 15 amino acids. CDR1 SGHTA and CDR2 FQGNSA come from the germline V gene. The CDR3 nucleotides are TGTGCCAGCCTAGGGACTAGCGGGTTCACAGATACGCAGTATTTT. Its translation is CASLGTSGFTDTQYF.

The rearrangement links TRBV5-6 to TRBJ1-1, with a weak D call TRBD1 (5 bases). Germline values: CDR1 SGHDT, CDR2 YYEEEE. CDR3 length equals 12 residues. Trimming removed 1 base from V and 8 bases from J, with 9 bases in between. CDR3 loop: CASSLWGDEAFF. The DNA for the CDR3 is TGTGCCAGCAGCTTGTGGGGGGACGAAGCTTTCTTT.

The chain couples TRBV3-1 (or the pseudogene TRBV3-2) to TRBJ2-7, with D possibly being TRBD1 (6 bases). This CDR3 has 13 residues. Trimming stripped 4 bases from V and 2 bases from J, with 9 bases between. The germline V gene encodes CDR1 LGHDT and CDR2 YNNKEL (reference sequence). The CDR3 DNA reads TGTGCCAGCAGCCGGGACATCACCTACGAGCAGTACTTC. Its translation: CASSRDITYEQYF.

The chain couples TRBV28 to TRBJ2-7; 8 bases align to TRBD1. Looked up from germline, CDR1 is MDHEN and CDR2 is SYDVKM. With 9 bases clipped from V and 0 bases from J, the junction kept 10 bases outside the gene matches. CDR3 length: 15 residues. CDR3 bases: TGTGCCAGTTTGGGAAGGGACAGGAGCTCCTACGAGCAGTACTTC. It codes for CASLGRDRSSYEQYF.

V usage is TRBV7-3 and J usage is TRBJ2-3; 11 nucleotides align to TRBD2. The germline V gene encodes CDR1 SGHTA and CDR2 FQGTGA. CDR3 length equals 17 residues. The V and J ends lost 5 bases and 2 bases, in that order; junction bases with no gene match: 9. CDR3 coding DNA: TGTGCCAGCAGCGCCGGGGGACTAGCGGTTTCCACAGATACGCAGTATTTT. It encodes CASSAGGLAVSTDTQYF. The full variable domain, rest sourced from reference TRBV7-3 and TRBJ2-3, is GAGVSQTPSNKVTEKGKYVELRCDPISGHTALYWYRQSLGQGPEFLIYFQGTGAADDSGLPNDRFFAVRPEGSVSTLKIQRTERGDSAVYLCASSAGGLAVSTDTQYFGPGTRLTVL.

The rearrangement links TRBV9 to TRBJ1-1, with D perhaps TRBD1 (6 bases). Per germline, CDR1 SGDLS and CDR2 YYNGEE. The CDR3 runs 13 residues. Trimming shortened V by 0 bases and J by 7 bases, and 10 bases separated the two germline ends. The CDR3 bases are TGTGCCAGCAGCGTAGACAGGGCCGGTGAAGCTTTCTTT. Translation: CASSVDRAGEAFF.

The CDR3 loop reads CASRNRDRSNYEQYF. The CDR3 DNA follows: TGTGCCAGTAGAAACCGGGACAGGTCCAACTACGAGCAGTACTTC. This chain connects TRBV19 to TRBJ2-7; TRBD1 matches 8 bases. With 6 bases clipped from V and 3 bases from J, the junction kept 10 bases outside the gene matches. The CDR3 sequence is 15 residues long. Germline loops: CDR1 LNHDA, CDR2 SQIVND (reference sequence).

This clone was counted only a few times. The CDR3 region has the DNA TGTGCCAGCACCCCTTTCATGAGACAGCCCCAGCATTTT. Amino acid sequence: CASTPFMRQPQHF. This rearrangement joins TRBV6-5 to TRBJ1-5; no definite D call. V was pared by 7 bases and J by 7 bases, with 14 bases between. Germline lookup yields CDR1 MNHEY and CDR2 SVGAGI. The CDR3 runs 13 residues.

Here the CDR3 DNA reads TGTGCCAGCAGTGAAGCGACAGGGGGTAATGAAAAACTGTTTTTT. Residues: CASSEATGGNEKLFF. The chain is built from TRBV6-1 and TRBJ1-4, with 9 bases that match TRBD1. The CDR3 covers 15 residues. Germline-derived CDR1 and CDR2 are MNHNS and SASEGT. Unmatched junction bases numbered 0, after V lost 0 bases and J lost 4 bases.

The sample holds many counts of this clone. The chain couples TRBV19 to TRBJ1-1; no definite D call. Per the germline V gene, CDR1 is LNHDA and CDR2 is SQIVND (reference sequence). The CDR3 runs 13 residues. V shed 5 bases and J shed 0 bases, with 7 bases lying between them. CDR3 region: CASSLQMNTEAFF. The CDR3 DNA is TGTGCCAGTAGTCTTCAGATGAACACTGAAGCTTTCTTT.

This chain connects TRBV6-5 to TRBJ1-5; D gene uncertain. V lost 4 bases and J 7 bases, leaving 14 bases between the germline ends. The CDR3 is 14 residues long. Germline loops: CDR1 MNHEY, CDR2 SVGAGI. CDR3 loop: CASSFRSDYQPQHF. DNA of the CDR3: TGTGCCAGCAGTTTCCGGTCGGACTACCAGCCCCAGCATTTT.